This T cell receptor beta chain was retrieved from a study of cytotoxic CD8 clonotypes in ibrutinib-treated CLL. Comments on this clone: As yet, its antigen is unknown.

There are 15 residues in the CDR3. CDR1 and CDR2 from the germline V gene are SNHLY and FYNNEI. The trim removed 6 bases at V and 0 bases at J, leaving 7 bases unmatched. The protocol was immunoSEQ multiplex PCR, while the TCRdb copy is restricted to in-frame clones and leaves out a portion. The sample contains 30,000 to 40,000 clones, over 55% of which appear only once. Study results and limitations: Clonality increased at ibrutinib response and stayed stable in sustained remission. At progression, however, it fell back toward baseline. Sustained-remission and progressing patients' sampling times differed.

The starting material was PBMCs, obtained at disease progression, from a patient treated with ibrutinib. The receptor was derived from a human donor with chronic lymphocytic leukemia. The chain carries TRBV2 and TRBJ1-1, with 7 nucleotides matching TRBD1. The CDR3 loop reads CASSGDSGVNTEAFF. The CDR3 DNA sequence: TGTGCCAGCAGCGGGGACAGCGGAGTGAACACTGAAGCTTTCTTT.